This passage covers 20 T cell receptor beta chains from one sample sequenced in a study of T-cell memory formation after mild COVID-19. TCRdb re-analysed the 5' RACE reads in MiXCR, keeping a single row per CDR3 protein. The data show 150,000 to 200,000 distinct CDR3 sequences, more than 9% seen once. Sample: PBMCs or a T cell subset sorted from them (not recorded which). These receptors were obtained from a man younger than 35 who had mild COVID-19 (a few samples of this study predate the infection). Cell type and time point are not known.

The CDR3 loop reads CASSLGTGQNTIYF. In nucleotides, the CDR3 is TGCGCCAGCAGCTTGGGGACAGGGCAAAACACCATATATTTT. The chain joins TRBV5-1 to TRBJ1-3, with 8 positions matching TRBD1. The CDR3 is 14 residues long. J was trimmed by 6 bases and V by 0 bases; bases with no gene match: 2. The germline V gene has CDR1 SGHRS and CDR2 YFSETQ.

The rearrangement uses TRBV20-1 and TRBJ2-2; 9 nucleotides line up with TRBD1. This CDR3 has 14 residues. After removal of 6 bases from V and 3 bases from J, the junction contained 5 bases not matched to a gene. CDR1 is DFQATT, CDR2 SNEGSKA, per germline (reference sequence). This chain's CDR3 is CSANRGRYTGELFF. For the CDR3, the DNA is TGCAGTGCGAACAGGGGGCGGTACACCGGGGAGCTGTTTTTT.

This chain links TRBV2 with TRBJ1-5; no clear D. The V end lost 6 bases, the J end lost 0 bases, and 9 bases lay between the germline ends. The germline gives CDR1 SNHLY, CDR2 FYNNEI. This CDR3 is built from 14 residues. The CDR3 coding sequence is TGTGCCAGCAGAGGAAAATATAGCAATCAGCCCCAGCATTTT. Protein product: CASRGKYSNQPQHF. Together with reference TRBV2 and TRBJ1-5, the CDR3 gives the full variable domain: EPEVTQTPSHQVTQMGQEVILRCVPISNHLYFYWYRQILGQKVEFLVSFYNNEISEKSEIFDDQFSVERPDGSNFTLKIRSTKLEDSAMYFCASRGKYSNQPQHFGDGTRLSIL.

This clonotype showed up just a few times. The chain links TRBV5-1 to TRBJ2-2; the match to TRBD1 covers 9 bases. J was trimmed by 4 bases and V by 3 bases; bases with no gene match: 7. Germline CDR1 reads SGHRS; CDR2 reads YFSETQ. This CDR3 comprises 16 residues. Here the CDR3 reads CASSYRRQGVTGELFF. The CDR3 DNA reads as TGCGCCAGCAGCTACCGCAGACAGGGGGTCACCGGGGAGCTGTTTTTT.

In this sample, this clonotype turned up a few times. The chain joins TRBV2 to TRBJ1-1; 11 bases are a match to TRBD1. CDR3 length: 13 residues. CDR1 SNHLY and CDR2 FYNNEI come from the germline V gene. V trimming: 1 base; J trimming: 10 bases; junction bases outside the gene matches: 2. The CDR3 is CASSEGTGGPAFF. The DNA of the CDR3 is TGTGCCAGCAGTGAAGGGACAGGGGGCCCAGCTTTCTTT.

This clonotype has a handful of counts. J is TRBJ1-4 and V is TRBV29-1; D might be TRBD1 (5 bases). V gave up 4 bases and J gave up 3 bases, with 9 bases separating them. The CDR3 spans 13 residues. In germline, CDR1 is SQVTM, CDR2 ANQGSEA. The CDR3, as DNA: TGCAGCGTTGGTGGAGGGGCTAATGAAAAACTGTTTTTT. Its translation is CSVGGGANEKLFF.

V gene TRBV6-2 or TRBV6-3 combines with J gene TRBJ1-1, with D maybe TRBD1 (5 bases). Trimming shortened V by 3 bases and J by 6 bases, and 8 bases separated the two germline ends. CDR3 length equals 12 residues. Germline V gene sequence: CDR1 MNHEY, CDR2 SVGEGT. This chain's CDR3 is CASSYRGAEAFF. CDR3 in DNA: TGTGCCAGCAGTTATAGGGGCGCTGAAGCTTTCTTT.

The J gene is TRBJ2-1, the V gene TRBV10-3, with no clear D. CDR1 and CDR2 from the germline V gene are ENHRY and SYGVKD. The germline V and J ends were trimmed by 4 bases and 1 base, with 11 bases remaining between them. This CDR3 has 15 residues. CDR3: CAISVFLDSYNEQFF. The CDR3 coding sequence is TGTGCCATCAGTGTCTTCCTCGATTCCTACAATGAGCAGTTCTTC.

V and J are TRBV12-3 or TRBV12-4 and TRBJ2-6; D is undetermined. Between the trimmed V and J ends, which lost 2 bases and 4 bases, there was a span of 9 bases. The CDR3 runs 15 residues. DNA of the CDR3: TGTGCCAGCAGTTTATTCAACCCCGGGGCCAACGTCCTGACTTTC. Translated, it gives CASSLFNPGANVLTF.

This clonotype was seen ten or more times. The gene calls are TRBV20-1 and TRBJ2-3; either TRBD1 or TRBD2 may supply D (5 bases each). Trimming took off 6 bases at V and 2 bases at J, with 18 bases between the two ends. The CDR3 has 15 residues. Germline values: CDR1 DFQATT, CDR2 SNEGSKA (reference sequence). CDR3 nucleotides: TGCAGTGCCACCCCGGATCCGGGGCCCACAGATACGCAGTATTTT. Protein: CSATPDPGPTDTQYF.

For the CDR3, the DNA is TGCAGCGTTGCGGACACTTATAATTCACCCCTCCACTTT. Translating gives CSVADTYNSPLHF. The chain employs TRBV29-1 and TRBJ1-6, with a tentative D call TRBD1 (5 bases). V lost 4 bases to trimming and J lost 4 bases, with 8 bases between them. The V gene's germline CDR1 is SQVTM and CDR2 ANQGSEA. The CDR3 has 13 amino acids.

The rearrangement links TRBV19 to TRBJ2-1; D ambiguous. The CDR3 runs 16 residues. Trimming shortened V by 5 bases and J by 8 bases, and 22 bases separated the two germline ends. Germline assignment: CDR1 LNHDA and CDR2 SQIVND (reference sequence). CDR3 DNA: TGTGCCAGTAGTGACCCGCGAGGTCAATCTACAGATGAGCAGTTCTTC. Residues: CASSDPRGQSTDEQFF.

V is TRBV2 and J is TRBJ2-1, with 7 positions matching TRBD2. Losses at the gene ends were 4 bases for V and 4 bases for J; bases not matched to a gene: 7. Germline CDR1 reads SNHLY; CDR2 reads FYNNEI. The CDR3 has 15 residues. Here the CDR3 reads CASSVAGDPYNEQFF. The DNA of the CDR3 is TGTGCCAGCAGTGTGGCGGGGGATCCTTACAATGAGCAGTTCTTC.

V usage is TRBV2 and J usage is TRBJ2-7; 10 nucleotides align to TRBD1. V lost 5 bases to trimming and J lost 3 bases; unmatched junction nucleotides: 10. The CDR3 is made up of 16 amino acids. Germline V lookup: CDR1 SNHLY, CDR2 FYNNEI. CDR3 DNA: TGTGCCAGCAGTCCATTCCGGGACAGGGGCCTCTACGAGCAGTACTTC. Its translation is CASSPFRDRGLYEQYF. Full variable domain (remainder filled in from reference TRBV2 and TRBJ2-7): EPEVTQTPSHQVTQMGQEVILRCVPISNHLYFYWYRQILGQKVEFLVSFYNNEISEKSEIFDDQFSVERPDGSNFTLKIRSTKLEDSAMYFCASSPFRDRGLYEQYFGPGTRLTVT.

This clonotype was counted a few times. The chain is built from TRBV6-2 or TRBV6-3 and TRBJ2-7; D unresolved. CDR3 length: 13 amino acids. V lost 5 bases to trimming and J lost 2 bases, with 10 bases between them. CDR1 is MNHEY and CDR2 is SVGEGT in the germline V gene. This chain's CDR3 is CASSRPTTYEQYF. Here the CDR3 DNA reads TGTGCCAGCAGTAGGCCTACGACCTACGAGCAGTACTTC.

This clonotype was picked up a small number of times. The chain couples TRBV20-1 to TRBJ2-1, with 11 bases matching TRBD2. The CDR3 is 15 residues long. CDR1 DFQATT and CDR2 SNEGSKA come from the germline V gene (reference sequence). The junction had 7 bases not matched to a gene; V was cut back by 6 bases and J by 3 bases. The CDR3 spells CSARTGTSGYNEQFF. The CDR3 DNA is TGCAGTGCAAGGACCGGGACTAGCGGCTACAATGAGCAGTTCTTC.

This clonotype is labeled as medium-sized (0.01 to 0.1%). The V gene is TRBV7-2, the J gene TRBJ2-4; TRBD1 agrees at 8 bases. CDR3 length equals 14 residues. The V and J ends lost 4 bases and 8 bases, in that order; junction bases with no gene match: 7. The V gene's germline CDR1 is SGHTA and CDR2 FQGNSA. CDR3: CASSSRQGIDIQYF. The DNA of the CDR3 is TGTGCCAGCAGCTCCCGACAGGGGATCGACATTCAGTACTTC.

There are a few counts of this clonotype. CDR3 residues: CASSQDDRVSPEAFF. The CDR3 DNA reads TGCGCCAGCAGCCAAGATGACAGGGTGTCGCCTGAAGCTTTCTTT. This rearrangement joins TRBV4-3 to TRBJ1-1; TRBD1 matches 7 bases. Per the germline V gene, CDR1 is LGHNA and CDR2 is YSLEER. J lost 6 bases, V lost 0 bases, and 7 bases had no gene match. This CDR3 is built from 15 residues.

CDR3 nucleotides: TGTGCCAGCAGCCTGAGGGGACTAGCGGGCCCGGAGACCCAGTACTTC. Amino acids: CASSLRGLAGPETQYF. This chain joins TRBV11-2 and TRBJ2-5; 12 positions match TRBD2. The germline gives CDR1 SGHAT, CDR2 FQNNGV. The length of the CDR3 is 16 residues. Unmatched junction bases numbered 9, after V lost 5 bases and J lost 5 bases. Variable domain in full (rest from reference TRBV11-2 and TRBJ2-5): EAGVAQSPRYKIIEKRQSVAFWCNPISGHATLYWYQQILGQGPKLLIQFQNNGVVDDSQLPKDRFSAERLKGVDSTLKIQPAKLEDSAVYLCASSLRGLAGPETQYFGPGTRLLVL.

This clonotype was seen a handful of times. The chain combines TRBV12-3 or TRBV12-4 with TRBJ2-3; maybe TRBD1 (6 bases). This CDR3 has 16 amino acids. V lost 3 bases to trimming and J lost 3 bases, with 16 bases between them. The CDR3 here is CASSFDRAGATDTQYF. The CDR3 DNA reads TGTGCCAGCAGTTTTGATCGGGCAGGGGCAACAGATACGCAGTATTTT.